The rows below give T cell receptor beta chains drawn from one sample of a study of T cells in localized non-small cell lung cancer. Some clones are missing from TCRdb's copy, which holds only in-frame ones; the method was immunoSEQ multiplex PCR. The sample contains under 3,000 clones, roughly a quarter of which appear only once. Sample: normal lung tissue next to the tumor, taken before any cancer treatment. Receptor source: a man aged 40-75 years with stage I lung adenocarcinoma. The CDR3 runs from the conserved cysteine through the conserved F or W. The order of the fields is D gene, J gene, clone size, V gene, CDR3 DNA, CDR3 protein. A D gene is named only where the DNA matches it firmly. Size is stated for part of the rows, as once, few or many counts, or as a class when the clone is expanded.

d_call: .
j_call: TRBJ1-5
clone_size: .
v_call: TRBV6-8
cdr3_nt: TGTGCCAGCAGTAGGGGGGGCAAACAGCCCCAGCATTTT
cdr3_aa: CASSRGGKQPQHF

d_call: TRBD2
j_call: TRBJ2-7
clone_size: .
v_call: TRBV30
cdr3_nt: TGTGCCTGGAGCCTAGCGGGAGGACTCTTCTACGAGCAGTACTTC
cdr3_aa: CAWSLAGGLFYEQYF

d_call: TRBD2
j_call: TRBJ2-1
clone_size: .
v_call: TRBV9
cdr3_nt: TGTGCCAGCAGCATTACTAGCGGTCAAGAGCAGTTCTTC
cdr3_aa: CASSITSGQEQFF

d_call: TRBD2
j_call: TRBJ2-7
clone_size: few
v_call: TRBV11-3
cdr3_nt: TGTGCCAGCAGCTTTTCTCGGGATTGGTTAGCGGGGTTCCACGAGCAGTACTTC
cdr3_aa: CASSFSRDWLAGFHEQYF

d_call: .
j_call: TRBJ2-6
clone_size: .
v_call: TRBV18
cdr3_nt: TGTGCCAGCTCACCGGGCTCTCCCGGGGCCAACGTCCTGACTTTC
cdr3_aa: CASSPGSPGANVLTF

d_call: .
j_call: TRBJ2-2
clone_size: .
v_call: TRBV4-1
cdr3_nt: TGCGCCAGCAGCCCCCGGGCCCTACCCGAGAACACCGGGGAGCTGTTTTTT
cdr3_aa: CASSPRALPENTGELFF

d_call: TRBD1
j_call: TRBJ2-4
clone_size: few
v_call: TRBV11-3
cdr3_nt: TGTGCCAGCAGCTCTGGACAGGGGCCTCAAAACATTCAGTACTTC
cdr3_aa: CASSSGQGPQNIQYF

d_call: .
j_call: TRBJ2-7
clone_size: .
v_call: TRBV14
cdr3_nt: TGTGCCAGCAGCTTAAGGGCGGAATCCTACGAGCAGTACTTC
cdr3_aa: CASSLRAESYEQYF

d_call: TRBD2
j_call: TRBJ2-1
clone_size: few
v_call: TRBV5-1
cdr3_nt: TGCGCCAGCAGCTTGGAGACTAGCGGGGGGAATGAGCAGTTCTTC
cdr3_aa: CASSLETSGGNEQFF

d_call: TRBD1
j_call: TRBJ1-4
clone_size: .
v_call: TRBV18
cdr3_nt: TGTGCCAGCTCACCACCGGGACAGGGGGGTGAAAAACTGTTTTTT
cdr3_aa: CASSPPGQGGEKLFF

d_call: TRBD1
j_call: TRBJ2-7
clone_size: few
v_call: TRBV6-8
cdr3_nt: TGTGCCAGCAGCCCGGGTGAAGGGACAGGGTCTAACGAGCAGTACTTC
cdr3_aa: CASSPGEGTGSNEQYF

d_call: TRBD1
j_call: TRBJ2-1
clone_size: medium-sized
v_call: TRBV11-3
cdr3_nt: TGTGCCAGCAGCTTCCGGGACAGGGATGACGATGAGCAGTTCTTC
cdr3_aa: CASSFRDRDDDEQFF

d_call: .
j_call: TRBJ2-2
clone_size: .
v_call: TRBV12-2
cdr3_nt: TGTGCCTCCCAGGAGGAGTTGGGCACCGGGGAGCTGTTTTTT
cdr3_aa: CASQEELGTGELFF

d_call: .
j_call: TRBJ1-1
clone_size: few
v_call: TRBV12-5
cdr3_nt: TGTGCCAGCACGGTCAGGGAGAACACTGAAGCTTTCTTT
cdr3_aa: CASTVRENTEAFF

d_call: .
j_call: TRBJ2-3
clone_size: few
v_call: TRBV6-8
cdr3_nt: TGTGCCATCATGGGGGAAACAGATACGCAGTATTTT
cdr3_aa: CAIMGETDTQYF

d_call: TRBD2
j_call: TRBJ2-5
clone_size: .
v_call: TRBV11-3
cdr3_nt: TGTGCCAGCAGTCAATCTTCGGGACTAGCGGGCGAGACCCAGTACTTC
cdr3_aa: CASSQSSGLAGETQYF

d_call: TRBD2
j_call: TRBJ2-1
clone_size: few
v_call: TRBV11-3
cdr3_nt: TGTGCCAGCAGCCCAGCGGGAGGTTCGGGGGAGCAGTTCTTC
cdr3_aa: CASSPAGGSGEQFF

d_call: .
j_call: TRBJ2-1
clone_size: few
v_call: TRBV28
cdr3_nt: TGTGCCAGCAGTTTAGGGGACGGCAACAATGAGCAGTTCTTC
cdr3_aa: CASSLGDGNNEQFF

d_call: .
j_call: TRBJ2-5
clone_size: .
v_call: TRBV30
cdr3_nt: TGTGCCTGGAGTGCTATGGGGTCGGAGACCCAGTACTTC
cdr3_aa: CAWSAMGSETQYF

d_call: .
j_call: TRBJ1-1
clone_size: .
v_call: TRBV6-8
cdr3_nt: TGTGCCAGCAGTTACCAGGGAAACACTGAAGCTTTCTTT
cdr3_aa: CASSYQGNTEAFF

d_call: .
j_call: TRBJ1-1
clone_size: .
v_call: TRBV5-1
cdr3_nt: TGCGCCAGCAGCTTGGGGGCGTCCGAGTGGACTGAAGCTTTCTTT
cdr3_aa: CASSLGASEWTEAFF

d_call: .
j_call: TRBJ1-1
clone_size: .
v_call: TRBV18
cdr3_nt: TGTGCCAGCTCACCACCGGGGGAACCGACTGAAGCTTTCTTT
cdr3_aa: CASSPPGEPTEAFF

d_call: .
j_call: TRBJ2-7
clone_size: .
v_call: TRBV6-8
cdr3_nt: TGTGCCAGCAGTGAGTCTATATCTACCGAGCAGTACTTC
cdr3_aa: CASSESISTEQYF

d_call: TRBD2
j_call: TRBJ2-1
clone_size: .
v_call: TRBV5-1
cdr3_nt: TGCGCCAGCAGTGAGCGGGAGTCCCCTACCGAGCAGTTCTTC
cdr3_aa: CASSERESPTEQFF